These 6 T cell receptor beta chains originate from one sample sequenced in a study of control samples from healthy donors and cancer patients. The table came from immunoSEQ multiplex PCR; TCRdb's copy has only in-frame clones and leaves some out. There are around 130,000 clones in the sample; around nine tenths occur only once, and roughly 3.2% lies in the top ten. Sequenced input: blood. These receptors were taken from a man aged 45-65 years in good health.

V usage is TRBV7-8 and J usage is TRBJ2-2, with 7 bases fitting TRBD2. The junction had 4 bases not matched to a gene; V was cut back by 5 bases and J by 4 bases. This CDR3 has 14 amino acids. Per germline, CDR1 SGHVS and CDR2 FQNEAQ. The DNA of the CDR3 is TGTGCCAGCAGCCCGCGGGGGAGCACCGGGGAGCTGTTTTTT. Translated: CASSPRGSTGELFF.

The chain carries TRBV7-3 and TRBJ2-3; the D is unclear. Germline CDR1 and CDR2: SGHTA and FQGTGA. Trimming pared 2 bases from V and 3 bases from J, leaving 9 bases between. The CDR3 is 14 amino acids. CDR3 residues: CASSLLAFTDTQYF. The CDR3 DNA reads TGTGCCAGCAGCTTATTAGCCTTTACAGATACGCAGTATTTT.

The chain carries TRBV2 and TRBJ1-4; 10 nucleotides agree with TRBD1. The CDR3 has 14 residues. Germline V gene data show CDR1 as SNHLY and CDR2 as FYNNEI. Trimming removed 6 bases from V and 8 bases from J; junction bases left unmatched: 6. The CDR3, as DNA: TGTGCCAGCAGAGGACAGGGGGGCAGCGAAAAACTGTTTTTT. It specifies CASRGQGGSEKLFF.

The chain combines TRBV5-1 with TRBJ2-1; possible D gene TRBD2, 5 bases. In germline, CDR1 is SGHRS, CDR2 YFSETQ. The V and J ends lost 4 bases and 3 bases respectively, with 17 bases between them. This CDR3 region has 16 residues. The CDR3 spells CASSPFSPGYYNEQFF. The DNA of the CDR3 is TGCGCCAGCAGCCCCTTCAGCCCGGGATACTACAATGAGCAGTTCTTC.

The DNA of the CDR3 is TGTGCCAGCACCTCAGGCCAGACAGGAACGTACGAGCAGTACTTC. Protein: CASTSGQTGTYEQYF. V usage is TRBV6-5 and J usage is TRBJ2-7, with a tentative D call TRBD1 (6 bases). Germline CDR1 and CDR2: MNHEY and SVGAGI. CDR3 size: 15 residues. V lost 7 bases to trimming and J lost 4 bases, with 20 bases between them.

This chain connects TRBV7-3 to TRBJ1-5; D is undetermined. Germline-derived CDR1 and CDR2 are SGHTA and FQGTGA. CDR3 length: 16 residues. The V end was cut by 2 bases, the J end by 0 bases, with 11 bases between. CDR3 sequence (DNA): TGTGCCAGCAGCTTAGTTCTACGGTATAGCAATCAGCCCCAGCATTTT. This translates into CASSLVLRYSNQPQHF.